This entry lists 13 T cell receptor beta chains sequenced from one sample in a study of blood T cell repertoires in COVID-19 (dated by TCRdb to 2018 to 2020). Receptors were amplified or captured by the immunoSEQ multiplex PCR assay. Entries here come from immuneACCESS through TCRdb and include only in-frame sequences with V and J called. Some clones fail to appear in such tables; in the studies checked, an unresolved V gene covers under half of the shortfall, and the cause of the remainder is unknown. Present in this sample are 150,000 to 200,000 clones, around 80% of which were seen just once. The top ten clonotypes cover approximately 10% of the sample. Sequencing was performed on peripheral blood. The source is a man aged 55 to 70 with active or convalescent COVID-19.

This clone was picked up one time. V usage is TRBV6-5 and J usage is TRBJ2-7; 8 bases match TRBD1. The CDR3 has 16 residues. V shed 4 bases, J shed 0 bases, and the junction held 8 bases outside the gene matches. CDR1 and CDR2 (germline): MNHEY, SVGAGI. CDR3 DNA sequence: TGTGCCAGCAGTTTAATGGGACAGGTGAGCTCCTACGAGCAGTACTTC. It yields the protein CASSLMGQVSSYEQYF.

CDR3 protein: CASSSRQGAHEQYF. As DNA, the CDR3 is TGTGCCAGCAGCTCACGACAGGGGGCTCACGAGCAGTACTTC. The J gene is TRBJ2-7, the V gene TRBV5-4; 10 bases are shared with TRBD1. The CDR3 has 14 amino acids. Germline values: CDR1 SGHNT, CDR2 YYREEE (reference sequence). V was pared by 3 bases and J by 5 bases, with 5 bases of the junction left unmatched.

The V call is TRBV5-1, the J call TRBJ2-7; 10 positions agree with TRBD1. The germline CDR1 and CDR2 sequences are SGHRS and YFSETQ. V was pared by 0 bases and J by 5 bases, with 14 bases of the junction left unmatched. This CDR3 contains 18 residues. The CDR3 DNA follows: TGCGCCAGCAGCTTGGCCGGTTTCATGACAGGGGGCGCGGACGAGCAGTACTTC. As protein: CASSLAGFMTGGADEQYF.

The genes are TRBV4-2 and TRBJ2-3; TRBD2 agrees at 15 bases. J gave up 4 bases and V 4 bases, and 6 bases lay outside the gene matches. Germline-derived CDR1 and CDR2 are LGHNA and YNFKEQ. The CDR3 totals 17 residues. CDR3 sequence: CASSRGLAGGSSDTQYF. CDR3 bases: TGTGCCAGCAGCCGTGGACTAGCGGGAGGGAGCTCAGATACGCAGTATTTT.

This chain connects TRBV19 to TRBJ1-1, with unresolved D. The germline V gene encodes CDR1 LNHDA and CDR2 SQIVND (reference sequence). This CDR3 has 12 amino acids. With 10 bases removed from V and 3 bases from J, the gap between germline ends came to 12 bases. This CDR3 reads CATLASDTEAFF. DNA for the CDR3: TGTGCCACTCTAGCTTCAGACACTGAAGCTTTCTTT.

The chain combines TRBV21-1 with TRBJ2-1; the tabulated D call, TRBD1, remains unverified against the DNA. TRBV21-1 is a known pseudogene. This CDR3 is built from 19 residues. The CDR3 region has the DNA TGTGCCAGCAGCAAAGTAAGGGAAGGTAGGGACAGGGCTACATGGGAGCAGTTCTTC. Translated: CASSKVREGRDRATWEQFF.

This clone was detected only once. The V gene is TRBV7-2, the J gene TRBJ2-4; 11 bases are shared with TRBD1. Germline V lookup: CDR1 SGHTA, CDR2 FQGNSA. This CDR3 is built from 14 residues. The V segment lost 4 bases and the J segment 6 bases; nucleotides outside the gene matches: 2. CDR3 sequence: CASSSGTGGNIQYF. CDR3 in DNA: TGTGCCAGCAGCTCAGGGACAGGGGGAAACATTCAGTACTTC.

The chain links TRBV6-1 to TRBJ2-3, with TRBD2 matching over 7 bases. From germline, CDR1 is MNHNS and CDR2 SASEGT. The CDR3 covers 16 residues. Losses at the gene ends were 0 bases for V and 0 bases for J; bases not matched to a gene: 3. The CDR3 DNA follows: TGTGCCAGCAGTGAAGCTAGCGGGCGAAGCACAGATACGCAGTATTTT. Protein product: CASSEASGRSTDTQYF.

The chain uses TRBV5-1 and TRBJ1-4; the D is unclear. The CDR3 length is 15 residues. Trimming pared 4 bases from V and 0 bases from J, leaving 10 bases between. CDR1 is SGHRS, CDR2 YFSETQ, per germline. The CDR3 region is CASSPTPATNEKLFF. In DNA, the CDR3 is TGCGCCAGCAGCCCGACACCCGCAACTAATGAAAAACTGTTTTTT.

The genes are TRBV7-2 and TRBJ2-4; no definite D call. This CDR3 has 15 residues. V gave up 4 bases and J gave up 0 bases, with 10 bases separating them. Germline-derived CDR1 and CDR2 are SGHTA and FQGNSA. The CDR3 spells CASSSPLGAKNIQYF. The DNA of the CDR3 is TGTGCCAGCAGCTCTCCACTCGGAGCCAAAAACATTCAGTACTTC.

The chain recombines TRBV2 with TRBJ1-3; 7 bases agree with TRBD1. This CDR3 contains 14 residues. The V and J ends lost 5 bases and 2 bases, in that order; junction bases with no gene match: 3. The V gene's germline CDR1 is SNHLY and CDR2 FYNNEI. CDR3 amino acids: CASSQTGTGNTIYF. In nucleotides, the CDR3 is TGTGCCAGCAGTCAGACAGGGACTGGAAACACCATATATTTT.

The chain has TRBV7-3 and TRBJ1-1; D is undetermined. Per the germline V gene, CDR1 is SGHTA and CDR2 is FQGTGA. V lost 2 bases and J lost 0, with 10 bases in between. The CDR3 is 15 amino acids. DNA of the CDR3: TGTGCCAGCAGCTTAGACGGGGAAATGAACACTGAAGCTTTCTTT. Residues: CASSLDGEMNTEAFF. Together with reference TRBV7-3 and TRBJ1-1, the CDR3 gives the full variable domain: GAGVSQTPSNKVTEKGKYVELRCDPISGHTALYWYRQSLGQGPEFLIYFQGTGAADDSGLPNDRFFAVRPEGSVSTLKIQRTERGDSAVYLCASSLDGEMNTEAFFGQGTRLTVV.

The rearrangement uses TRBV3-1 (or the pseudogene TRBV3-2) and TRBJ1-1; TRBD1 might be the D (6 bases). CDR1 and CDR2 from the germline V gene are LGHDT and YNNKEL (reference sequence). Deletions cut 1 base from V and 4 bases from J, with 13 bases between. The CDR3 totals 15 residues. The CDR3 spells CASSQGPGRGTEAFF. The CDR3 bases are TGTGCCAGCAGCCAAGGACCAGGCAGGGGCACTGAAGCTTTCTTT.